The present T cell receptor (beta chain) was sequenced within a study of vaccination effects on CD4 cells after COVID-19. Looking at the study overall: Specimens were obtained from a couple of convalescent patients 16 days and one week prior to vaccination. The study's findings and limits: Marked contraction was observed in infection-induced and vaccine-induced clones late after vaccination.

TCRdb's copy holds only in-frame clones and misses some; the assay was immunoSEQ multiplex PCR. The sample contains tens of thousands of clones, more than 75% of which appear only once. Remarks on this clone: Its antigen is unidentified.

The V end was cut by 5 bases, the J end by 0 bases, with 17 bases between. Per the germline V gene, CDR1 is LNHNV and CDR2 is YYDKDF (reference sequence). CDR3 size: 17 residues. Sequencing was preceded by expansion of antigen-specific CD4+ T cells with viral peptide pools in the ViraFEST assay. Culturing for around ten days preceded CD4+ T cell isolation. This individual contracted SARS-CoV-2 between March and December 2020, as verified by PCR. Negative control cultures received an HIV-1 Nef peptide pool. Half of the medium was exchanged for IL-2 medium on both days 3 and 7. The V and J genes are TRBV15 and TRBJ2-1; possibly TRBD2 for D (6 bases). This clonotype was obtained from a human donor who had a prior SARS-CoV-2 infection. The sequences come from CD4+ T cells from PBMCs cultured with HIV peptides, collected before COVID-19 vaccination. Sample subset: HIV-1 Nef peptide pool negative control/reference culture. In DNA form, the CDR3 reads TGTGCCACCAGCGGGTTTGGGGGGACTCGCTCCTACAATGAGCAGTTCTTC. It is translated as CATSGFGGTRSYNEQFF. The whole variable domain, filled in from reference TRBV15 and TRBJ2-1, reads DAMVIQNPRYQVTQFGKPVTLSCSQTLNHNVMYWYQQKSSQAPKLLFHYYDKDFNNEADTPDNFQSRRPNTSFCFLDIRSPGLGDTAMYLCATSGFGGTRSYNEQFFGPGTRLTVL.